This T cell receptor beta chain derives from a study of T cell clonality in common variable immunodeficiency. General study points: The cause of increased CVID clonality remains unclear without subpopulation sequencing.

This clone has a count of ten or more. Its antigen remains unknown. The sequence runs out 3 residues before the end of the CDR3; the remainder is reconstructed from the germline J gene. Assay used: immunoSEQ multiplex PCR; TCRdb lists only in-frame clones, some missing. Found here are around 42,000 clones, no singletons; the ten largest cover approximately 2.9%. The CDR3 has 13 amino acids. Germline V gene lookup returns CDR1 DFQATT and CDR2 SNEGSKA (reference sequence). V was pared by 6 bases and J by 4 bases, with 13 bases between. The receptor was isolated from a person aged 18 to 70 in good health. The V gene is TRBV20-1, the J gene TRBJ1-5; TRBD1 might be the D (6 bases). The sample was peripheral blood mononuclear cells. The part of the CDR3 DNA that was read is TGCAGTGCACAGACCAGGGGAAATCAGCCC. This sequence encodes CSAQTRGNQP. Given in full, the CDR3 is CSAQTRGNQPQHF.